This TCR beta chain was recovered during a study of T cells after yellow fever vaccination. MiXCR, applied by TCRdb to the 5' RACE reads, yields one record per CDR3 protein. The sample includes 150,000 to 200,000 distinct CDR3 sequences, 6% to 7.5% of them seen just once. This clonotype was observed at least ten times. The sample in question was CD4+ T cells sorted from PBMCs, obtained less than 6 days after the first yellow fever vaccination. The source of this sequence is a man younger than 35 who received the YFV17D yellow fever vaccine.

For the CDR3, the DNA is TGCGCCAGCAGCCAAGCTACGGGGGGTAGGGGGTCTGGGGCCAACGTCCTGACTTTC. Its protein product is CASSQATGGRGSGANVLTF. The chain links TRBV4-1 to TRBJ2-6; maybe TRBD2 (7 bases). The V end was cut by 1 base, the J end by 1 base, with 17 bases between. CDR1 is MGHRA, CDR2 YSYEKL, per germline. This CDR3 contains 19 residues.